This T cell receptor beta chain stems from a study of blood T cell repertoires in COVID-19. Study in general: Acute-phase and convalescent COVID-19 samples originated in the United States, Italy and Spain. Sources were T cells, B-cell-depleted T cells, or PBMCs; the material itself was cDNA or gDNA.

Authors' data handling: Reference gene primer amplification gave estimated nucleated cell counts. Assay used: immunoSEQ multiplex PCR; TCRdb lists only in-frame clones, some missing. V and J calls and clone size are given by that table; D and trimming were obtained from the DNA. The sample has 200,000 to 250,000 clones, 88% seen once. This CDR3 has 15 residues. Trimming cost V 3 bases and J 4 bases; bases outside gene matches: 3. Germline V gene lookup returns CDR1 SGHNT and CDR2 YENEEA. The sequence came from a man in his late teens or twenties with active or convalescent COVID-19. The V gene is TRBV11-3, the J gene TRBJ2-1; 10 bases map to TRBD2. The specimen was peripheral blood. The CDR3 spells CASSFSGRSYNEQFF. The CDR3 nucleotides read TGTGCCAGCAGCTTTAGCGGGAGGTCTTACAATGAGCAGTTCTTC. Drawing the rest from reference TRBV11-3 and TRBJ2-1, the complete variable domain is EAGVVQSPRYKIIEKKQPVAFWCNPISGHNTLYWYLQNLGQGPELLIRYENEEAVDDSQLPKDRFSAERLKGVDSTLKIQPAELGDSAVYLCASSFSGRSYNEQFFGPGTRLTVL.